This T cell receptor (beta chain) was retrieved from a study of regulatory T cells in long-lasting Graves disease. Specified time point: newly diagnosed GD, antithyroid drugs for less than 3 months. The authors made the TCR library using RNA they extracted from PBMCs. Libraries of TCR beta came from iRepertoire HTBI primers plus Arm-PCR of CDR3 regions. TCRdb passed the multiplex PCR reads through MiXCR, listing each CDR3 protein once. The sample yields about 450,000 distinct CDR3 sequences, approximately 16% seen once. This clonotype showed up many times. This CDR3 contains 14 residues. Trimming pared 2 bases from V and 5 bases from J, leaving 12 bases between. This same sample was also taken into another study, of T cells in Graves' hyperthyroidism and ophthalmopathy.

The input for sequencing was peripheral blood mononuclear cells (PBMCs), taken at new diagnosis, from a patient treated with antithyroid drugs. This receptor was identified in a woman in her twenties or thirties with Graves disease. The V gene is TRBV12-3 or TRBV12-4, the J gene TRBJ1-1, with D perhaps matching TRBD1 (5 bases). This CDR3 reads CASSLRQGRTEAFF. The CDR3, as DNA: TGTGCCAGCAGTTTACGTCAGGGACGGACTGAAGCTTTCTTT.